These 26 T cell receptor beta chains share one sample of origin, sequenced in a study of T cells in pancreatic ductal adenocarcinoma. The selected patients with pancreatic ductal adenocarcinoma had surgery but no neoadjuvant therapy. Profiled with immunoSEQ multiplex PCR; TCRdb holds only in-frame clones, not every one. The sample includes about 17,000 clones, about 90% of them seen just once. The sample taken for sequencing was PBMCs. Receptor source: a human donor with pancreatic ductal adenocarcinoma.

The chain couples TRBV5-1 to TRBJ2-1, with TRBD2 identical over 10 bases. Germline loops: CDR1 SGHRS, CDR2 YFSETQ. V was pared by 4 bases and J by 7 bases, with 2 bases of the junction left unmatched. The CDR3 runs 13 residues. CDR3 amino acids: CASSLGLANEQFF. The CDR3 DNA reads TGCGCCAGCAGCCTGGGACTAGCGAATGAGCAGTTCTTC.

CDR3 nucleotides: TGTGCCAGCACCATGGACAGCCGCTCTGGAAACACCATATATTTT. It is translated as CASTMDSRSGNTIYF. V gene TRBV21-1 combines with J gene TRBJ1-3; the table names TRBD1, a call not compared with the DNA. TRBV21-1 is reported as a pseudogene. The length of the CDR3 is 15 residues.

This chain uses TRBV2 with TRBJ1-5, with 10 positions matching TRBD1. Germline loops: CDR1 SNHLY, CDR2 FYNNEI. This CDR3 has 13 amino acids. V shed 7 bases and J 9 bases; nucleotides not matched to a gene: 6. CDR3 loop: CASNPGQGTPQHF. The CDR3 DNA follows: TGTGCCAGCAACCCGGGACAGGGGACGCCCCAGCATTTT. The whole variable domain, remainder taken from reference TRBV2 and TRBJ1-5, is EPEVTQTPSHQVTQMGQEVILRCVPISNHLYFYWYRQILGQKVEFLVSFYNNEISEKSEIFDDQFSVERPDGSNFTLKIRSTKLEDSAMYFCASNPGQGTPQHFGDGTRLSIL.

The chain is built from TRBV4-3 and TRBJ1-5; 10 bases align to TRBD1. With V trimmed by 6 bases and J by 3 bases, 5 bases remained unmatched. CDR3 length equals 15 residues. CDR1 and CDR2 from the germline V gene are LGHNA and YSLEER. CDR3 DNA: TGCGCCAGCAGTCGGGGGACAGGGGTCAATCAGCCCCAGCATTTT. Its translation is CASSRGTGVNQPQHF.

V gene TRBV7-2 combines with J gene TRBJ2-2; perhaps TRBD1 as D (6 bases). V was pared by 1 base and J by 4 bases, with 13 bases between. There are 16 residues in the CDR3. Germline values: CDR1 SGHTA, CDR2 FQGNSA. The DNA of the CDR3 is TGTGCCAGCAGCTTAGGCAGGGGCCCGAGCACCGGGGAGCTGTTTTTT. Protein product: CASSLGRGPSTGELFF.

The chain uses TRBV7-6 and TRBJ2-5; 10 bases are a match to TRBD2. CDR3 size: 15 residues. After removal of 3 bases from V and 7 bases from J, the junction contained 8 bases not matched to a gene. The germline V gene has CDR1 SGHVS and CDR2 FNYEAQ. The CDR3 DNA reads TGTGCCAGCAGCTTCGGACTAGCGGCCATTTCGACCCAGTACTTC. The encoded protein is CASSFGLAAISTQYF.

The J gene is TRBJ1-2, the V gene TRBV30; D gene unclear. The germline V gene encodes CDR1 GTSNPN and CDR2 SVGIG (reference sequence). CDR3 length: 14 residues. V lost 0 bases and J lost 5, with 13 bases in between. In nucleotides, the CDR3 is TGTGCCTGGAGTGTACTGGAGGAAGGGTATGGCTACACCTTC. This translates into CAWSVLEEGYGYTF.

This chain links TRBV27 with TRBJ1-1; possibly TRBD1 for D (5 bases). From germline, CDR1 is MNHEY and CDR2 SMNVEV (reference sequence). The CDR3 is 16 residues long. With 0 bases removed from V and 4 bases from J, the gap between germline ends came to 15 bases. The CDR3 loop is CASSLSYFRVGTEAFF. The CDR3 DNA follows: TGTGCCAGCAGTTTATCTTACTTCAGGGTCGGCACTGAAGCTTTCTTT.

This sequence joins TRBV7-2 and TRBJ1-2; TRBD1 might be the D (5 bases). The CDR3 has 13 residues. CDR1 SGHTA and CDR2 FQGNSA come from the germline V gene. Trimming stripped 1 base from V and 8 bases from J, with 11 bases between. DNA of the CDR3: TGTGCCAGCAGCTTAGAGGGGCGGGGGGGCTACACCTTC. Translating gives CASSLEGRGGYTF.

V and J are TRBV5-6 and TRBJ2-7, with unresolved D. Per germline, CDR1 SGHDT and CDR2 YYEEEE. V lost 4 bases to trimming and J lost 2 bases, with 19 bases between them. CDR3 length equals 16 residues. In DNA, the CDR3 is TGTGCCAGCAGCGTCCAACCGGGTCTTCCGACCTACGAGCAGTACTTC. Protein product: CASSVQPGLPTYEQYF. Using reference TRBV5-6 and TRBJ2-7 for the parts outside the CDR3, the full variable domain is DAGVTQSPTHLIKTRGQQVTLRCSPKSGHDTVSWYQQALGQGPQFIFQYYEEEERQRGNFPDRFSGHQFPNYSSELNVNALLLGDSALYLCASSVQPGLPTYEQYFGPGTRLTVT.

V and J are TRBV14 and TRBJ2-7, with TRBD2 matching 9 bases. V lost 4 bases to trimming and J lost 1 base; unmatched junction nucleotides: 8. This CDR3 has 16 residues. Per germline, CDR1 SGHDN and CDR2 FVKESK. This CDR3 is CASSRPGGGGSYEQYF. CDR3 nucleotide sequence: TGTGCCAGCAGCCGTCCCGGCGGGGGGGGGTCCTACGAGCAGTACTTC.

This clone was seen only a few times. The chain has TRBV9 and TRBJ2-3; D gene uncertain. The CDR3 sequence is 15 residues long. Germline V CDR1 and CDR2: SGDLS, YYNGEE. V shed 4 bases and J shed 2 bases, with 14 bases lying between them. For the CDR3, the DNA is TGTGCCAGCAGCTCAAACGCGGCTAACACAGATACGCAGTATTTT. Its protein is CASSSNAANTDTQYF.

The rearrangement joins TRBV10-3 to TRBJ2-6, with D uncertain. Germline values: CDR1 ENHRY, CDR2 SYGVKD. The CDR3 extends over 15 amino acids. The V end was cut by 4 bases, the J end by 0 bases, with 7 bases between. The CDR3 protein is CAISGTISGANVLTF. In DNA form, the CDR3 reads TGTGCCATCAGTGGAACAATCTCTGGGGCCAACGTCCTGACTTTC.

The chain uses TRBV4-1 and TRBJ2-7; 10 nucleotides line up with TRBD1. Germline values: CDR1 MGHRA, CDR2 YSYEKL. The length of the CDR3 is 16 residues. V was clipped by 0 bases and J by 4 bases; unmatched bases: 6. This CDR3 is CASSQDGTGEMYEQYF. The CDR3 DNA is TGCGCCAGCAGCCAAGATGGGACAGGGGAAATGTACGAGCAGTACTTC.

The chain recombines TRBV7-2 with TRBJ1-1, with D hard to call. From germline, CDR1 is SGHTA and CDR2 FQGNSA. V was cut by 1 base and J by 1 base, with 4 bases left in between. CDR3 size: 13 residues. CDR3 residues: CASSLVWNTEAFF. DNA of the CDR3: TGTGCCAGCAGCTTAGTATGGAACACTGAAGCTTTCTTT. The full variable domain, its missing parts supplied by reference TRBV7-2 and TRBJ1-1, is GAGVSQSPSNKVTEKGKDVELRCDPISGHTALYWYRQSLGQGLEFLIYFQGNSAPDKSGLPSDRFSAERTGGSVSTLTIQRTQQEDSAVYLCASSLVWNTEAFFGQGTRLTVV.

The chain is built from TRBV19 and TRBJ2-1, with 7 bases aligning to TRBD2. This CDR3 is 15 amino acids long. Trimming removed 3 bases from V and 8 bases from J; junction bases left unmatched: 10. The V gene's germline CDR1 is LNHDA and CDR2 SQIVND (reference sequence). The CDR3 protein is CASSMVAGEGYEQFF. CDR3 nucleotide sequence: TGTGCCAGTAGTATGGTAGCGGGCGAAGGATATGAGCAGTTCTTC.

This clone has only a few counts. The V and J genes are TRBV5-1 and TRBJ2-7; TRBD2 is a possible D gene (6 bases). Germline V lookup: CDR1 SGHRS, CDR2 YFSETQ. Trimming removed 2 bases at V and 6 bases at J, with 15 bases between. The CDR3 totals 14 residues. This CDR3 is CASSFDGGRGEQYF. CDR3 in DNA: TGCGCCAGCAGCTTTGACGGGGGACGCGGCGAGCAGTACTTC.

The V call is TRBV15, the J call TRBJ1-4; D is unresolved. CDR3 length equals 18 residues. Germline V lookup: CDR1 LNHNV, CDR2 YYDKDF (reference sequence). Trimming left V 6 bases short and J 7 bases short, with 27 bases between. The CDR3 DNA follows: TGTGCCACCAGGCTGAGGTATCCCTCGCTCGGAGTGTCTGAAAAACTGTTTTTT. Its translation: CATRLRYPSLGVSEKLFF.

Concerning this clone itself: The junction and the germline gene differ at one end; a read error may be behind it. The chain recombines TRBV7-3 with TRBJ1-2; D is perhaps TRBD1 (5 bases). This CDR3 region has 9 residues. Germline CDR1 reads SGHTA; CDR2 reads FQGTGA. CDR3 nucleotide sequence: TGTGCCAGCATCATTAAAGGGGTCTTC. Translated, it gives CASIIKGVF.

The chain has TRBV5-4 and TRBJ1-1; D unresolved. V dropped 4 bases and J dropped 5 bases, with 12 bases sitting between them. Germline CDR1 reads SGHNT; CDR2 reads YYREEE (reference sequence). CDR3 size: 13 residues. This CDR3 reads CASSVGWRTEAFF. CDR3 nucleotides: TGTGCCAGCAGCGTGGGTTGGCGGACTGAAGCTTTCTTT. Complete variable domain (other parts from reference TRBV5-4 and TRBJ1-1): ETGVTQSPTHLIKTRGQQVTLRCSSQSGHNTVSWYQQALGQGPQFIFQYYREEENGRGNFPPRFSGLQFPNYSSELNVNALELDDSALYLCASSVGWRTEAFFGQGTRLTVV.

This chain links TRBV11-2 with TRBJ2-2, with D unclear. V was shortened by 6 bases and J by 0 bases, with 8 bases between the two germline ends. This CDR3 is built from 14 residues. The germline gives CDR1 SGHAT, CDR2 FQNNGV. The CDR3 here is CASRWQTNTGELFF. CDR3 nucleotides: TGTGCCAGCAGATGGCAGACGAACACCGGGGAGCTGTTTTTT.

The chain links TRBV11-3 to TRBJ2-7, with a possible D match to TRBD1 (6 bases). Germline values: CDR1 SGHNT, CDR2 YENEEA. V was pared by 0 bases and J by 6 bases, with 18 bases between. The CDR3 totals 16 residues. For the CDR3, the DNA is TGTGCCAGCAGCTTAGAGGGGGCAGGACAAGCGAGCGAGCAGTACTTC. Its protein is CASSLEGAGQASEQYF.

The V gene is TRBV6-4, the J gene TRBJ2-3; 8 nucleotides line up with TRBD1. Germline CDR1 and CDR2: MRHNA and SNTAGT. V shed 2 bases and J 3 bases; nucleotides not matched to a gene: 7. CDR3 size: 16 residues. The CDR3 region is CASSDNTGGGTDTQYF. In DNA form, the CDR3 reads TGTGCCAGCAGTGACAACACAGGGGGTGGGACAGATACGCAGTATTTT.

The chain carries TRBV2 and TRBJ2-4, with TRBD2 matching 10 bases. V lost 0 bases to trimming and J lost 6 bases; unmatched junction nucleotides: 5. The CDR3 is made up of 16 amino acids. Germline V CDR1 and CDR2: SNHLY, FYNNEI. CDR3 sequence (DNA): TGTGCCAGCAGTGAAGCGAGAGCGGGGGGGCTAAACATTCAGTACTTC. This codes for CASSEARAGGLNIQYF.

About this clone: This CDR3 is also generated by other DNA sequences in the sample. The V gene is TRBV6-1, the J gene TRBJ2-3; no clear D. The V end was cut by 6 bases, the J end by 1 base, with 8 bases between. Germline V gives CDR1 MNHNS, CDR2 SASEGT. The CDR3 sequence is 13 residues long. The CDR3 sequence: CASSIGGTDTQYF. In nucleotides, the CDR3 is TGTGCCAGCAGCATCGGAGGCACAGATACGCAGTATTTT.

The chain uses TRBV19 and TRBJ1-2, with D perhaps TRBD1 (6 bases). The CDR3 covers 13 residues. Trimming cost V 4 bases and J 3 bases, with 9 bases left between them. Germline CDR1 LNHDA, CDR2 SQIVND (reference sequence). The CDR3 DNA reads as TGTGCCAGTAGTACCGGACAGTACTATGGCTACACCTTC. Amino acids: CASSTGQYYGYTF.